This T cell receptor beta chain was recovered during a study of regulatory T cells in long-lasting Graves disease. Looking at the study overall: Treatment with antithyroid drugs for over 5 years, together with positive TSH receptor antibodies, meant persistent Graves' disease. Study-wide results and limits: Accuracy might have suffered from few samples.

Through Arm-PCR of CDR3 regions and iRepertoire HTBI primers, TCR beta libraries were built. TCRdb reanalysed the multiplex PCR reads using MiXCR and keeps one entry per CDR3 protein. Of some 440,000 distinct CDR3 sequences listed, less than 25% are singletons. The V gene's germline CDR1 is GTSNPN and CDR2 SVGIG (reference sequence). V was cut by 0 bases and J by 4 bases, with 12 bases left in between. This CDR3 has 14 residues. A note on this clonotype: As yet, its antigen is unknown.

Indicated time point: persistent/refractory GD, antithyroid drugs over 5 years with positive TRAb. The TCR library was prepared using RNA isolated from PBMCs. In Xi'an, China, an endocrinology department was the source of patients. The clonotype was recovered from a female donor with Graves disease. The V and J genes are TRBV30 and TRBJ1-1; D perhaps matches TRBD1 (6 bases). Sequenced here: peripheral blood mononuclear cells (PBMCs), sampled when the disease was refractory, from a patient treated with antithyroid drugs. CDR3 residues: CAWSVRLGATEAFF. In DNA form, the CDR3 reads TGTGCCTGGAGTGTACGACTGGGGGCCACTGAAGCTTTCTTT.